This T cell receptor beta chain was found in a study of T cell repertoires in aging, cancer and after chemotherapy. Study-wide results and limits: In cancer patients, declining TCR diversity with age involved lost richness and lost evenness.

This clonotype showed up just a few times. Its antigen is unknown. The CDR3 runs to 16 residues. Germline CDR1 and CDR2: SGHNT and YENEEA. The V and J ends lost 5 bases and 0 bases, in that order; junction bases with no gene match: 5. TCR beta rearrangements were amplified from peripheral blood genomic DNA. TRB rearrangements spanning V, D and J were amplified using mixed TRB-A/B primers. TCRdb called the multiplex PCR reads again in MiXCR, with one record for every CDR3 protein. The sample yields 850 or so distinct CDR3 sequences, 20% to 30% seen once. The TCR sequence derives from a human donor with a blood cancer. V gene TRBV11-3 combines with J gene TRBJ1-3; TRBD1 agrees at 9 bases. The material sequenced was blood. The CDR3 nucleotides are TGTGCCAGCAGCACGGGACAGGGATTCTCTGGAAACACCATATATTTT. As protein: CASSTGQGFSGNTIYF.